This T cell receptor beta chain comes out of a study of T cell clonotyping in hematopoietic cell transplantation. Study in general: Pretransplant recipient samples were taken after cytoreduction.

This CDR3 comprises 16 residues. With 4 bases removed from V and 0 bases from J, the gap between germline ends came to 15 bases. Germline CDR1 is SGHRS and CDR2 is YFSETQ. Some clones are missing from TCRdb's copy, which holds only in-frame ones; the method was immunoSEQ multiplex PCR. This table has roughly 80,000 clones, less than 96% appearing once. Points from the study as a whole: Recipient TCR diversity dropped after transplant; expanded clonotypes rose from day 30 to 180. Higher Inverse Simpson Index values in graft donor and pretransplant recipient predicted broader posttransplant TCR diversity.

Regarding time point: recipient sample about 28 days before transplant, after cytoreduction. Recipient blood drawn about 28 days pretransplant and days 30, 100, 180 after. On this clone itself: What it recognizes is unknown.

The sequence was obtained from a woman aged 45-65 years with acute myeloid leukemia. Some clones in this sample may be carry-over from other donors' samples. The source material was peripheral blood mononuclear cells, sampled before stem cell transplant. The gene calls are TRBV5-1 and TRBJ2-3; D might be TRBD1 (6 bases). CDR3 sequence (DNA): TGCGCCAGCAGCAACAGACAGGTGCCCAGCACAGATACGCAGTATTTT. The encoded protein is CASSNRQVPSTDTQYF.